This TCR beta chain was recovered during a study of blood T cell repertoires in COVID-19. This CDR3 spans 13 amino acids. Trimming removed 3 bases at V and 7 bases at J, with 12 bases between. Authors' analysis steps: Estimation of nucleated cell counts relied on the amplification of reference gene primers. Some clones are missing from TCRdb's copy, which holds only in-frame ones; the method was immunoSEQ multiplex PCR. V and J calls and clone size come straight from that table; D and trimming were deduced from the DNA. Of 40,000 or so clones in the sample, 92% were seen once. This chain joins TRBV12-3 or TRBV12-4 and TRBJ2-5, with D unclear. Sequenced sample: peripheral blood. This receptor was taken from a human donor in a cohort sampled during active COVID-19. Written as DNA, the CDR3 is TGTGCCAGCAGTTTCGACCAGACGGGGACCCAGTACTTC. Its translation: CASSFDQTGTQYF.